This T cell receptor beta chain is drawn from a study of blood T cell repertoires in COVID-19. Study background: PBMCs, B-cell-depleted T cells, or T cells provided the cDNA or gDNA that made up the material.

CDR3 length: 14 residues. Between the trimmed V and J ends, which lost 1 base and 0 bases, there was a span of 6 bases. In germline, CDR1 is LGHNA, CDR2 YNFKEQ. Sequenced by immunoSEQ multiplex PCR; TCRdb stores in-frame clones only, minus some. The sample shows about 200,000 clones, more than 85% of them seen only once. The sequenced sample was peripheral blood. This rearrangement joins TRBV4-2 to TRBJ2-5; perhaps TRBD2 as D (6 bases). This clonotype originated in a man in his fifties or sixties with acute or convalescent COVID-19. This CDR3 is CASSQGTNQETQYF. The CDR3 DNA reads TGTGCCAGCAGCCAAGGGACTAACCAAGAGACCCAGTACTTC.